The T cell receptor (beta chain) under discussion was sequenced for a study of blood T cell repertoires in COVID-19. The assay was immunoSEQ multiplex PCR, and TCRdb's table has in-frame clones only and misses some. Of fewer than 120,000 clones detected, more than 65% appear once; the ten largest clones hold less than 4%. The CDR3 is 13 amino acids. Germline V gene sequence: CDR1 LNHDA, CDR2 SQIVND (reference sequence). J lost 4 bases, V lost 5 bases, and 3 bases had no gene match. This receptor was obtained from a woman of 80 years or more with acute or convalescent COVID-19. Sequencing was carried out using peripheral blood. The V call is TRBV19, the J call TRBJ1-1; 8 bases fit TRBD1. The CDR3 nucleotides read TGTGCCAGTAGTCTTACAGGGGGCACTGAAGCTTTCTTT. This encodes CASSLTGGTEAFF.